This T cell receptor beta chain was retrieved from a study of cytomegalovirus exposure and HLA in healthy donors. Study details: Earlier, 100 million to 130 million unique TCR beta sequences were recovered from around 200 million T cells by an analysis. Study-wide points: The productive fraction for most TCR beta V segments was about 90% or about 30% in an earlier analysis.

Primers included in the PCR were 60 Vbeta and 13 Jbeta primers. The authors' processing: The authors later counted roughly 77 million unique TCR beta chains, some 12 million of them shared. Libraries were prepared by immunoSEQ multiplex PCR; TCRdb keeps only in-frame clonotypes and omits some of them. The V and J calls and the clone size are those of that table, but D and trimming were determined from the DNA. The table lists more than 150,000 clones, approximately 84% of them singletons. On this clone: As yet, its antigen is unknown.

V shed 6 bases and J 7 bases; nucleotides not matched to a gene: 10. The CDR3 has 15 amino acids. CDR1 and CDR2 (germline): ENHRY, SYGVKD. The TCR was taken from a woman aged 45 to 65 in good health and CMV-seropositive. The gene calls are TRBV10-3 and TRBJ2-1, with TRBD2 identical over 9 bases. The sequencing input was PBMCs. This CDR3 reads CAIRAPAGGMNEQFF. DNA for the CDR3: TGTGCCATCAGGGCCCCAGCGGGGGGTATGAATGAGCAGTTCTTC.